The 18 T cell receptor beta chains reported below all come from one sample, sequenced in a study of CD8 T cells in Susac syndrome. Reverse transcription used roughly 0.45 to 1 ug RNA and random hexamers. TCRdb fed the immunoSEQ multiplex PCR reads into MiXCR, producing one record per CDR3 protein. The sample carries around 230,000 distinct CDR3 sequences, about 96% recorded once. Sequenced sample: CD4+ T cells from PBMCs. Receptors were obtained from a human donor with Susac syndrome.

J is TRBJ1-5 and V is TRBV29-1; a possible D gene is TRBD1 (5 bases). The CDR3 totals 13 residues. Trimming removed 7 bases at V and 9 bases at J, with 19 bases between. CDR1 and CDR2 from the germline V gene are SQVTM and ANQGSEA. CDR3 coding DNA: TGCAGCGCATCCTTCCCCCAGGGCTGGCCCCAGCATTTT. Translating gives CSASFPQGWPQHF. The whole variable domain, remainder taken from reference TRBV29-1 and TRBJ1-5, is SAVISQKPSRDICQRGTSLTIQCQVDSQVTMMFWYRQQPGQSLTLIATANQGSEATYESGFVIDKFPISRPNLTFSTLTVSNMSPEDSSIYLCSASFPQGWPQHFGDGTRLSIL.

The chain has TRBV5-1 and TRBJ1-1; D gene ambiguous. Trimming cost V 4 bases and J 8 bases, with 9 bases left between them. This CDR3 is 11 amino acids long. CDR1 SGHRS and CDR2 YFSETQ come from the germline V gene. The CDR3 nucleotides read TGCGCCAGCAGCCTTAGGGAGGAAGCTTTCTTT. It yields the protein CASSLREEAFF. The full variable domain, rest sourced from reference TRBV5-1 and TRBJ1-1, is KAGVTQTPRYLIKTRGQQVTLSCSPISGHRSVSWYQQTPGQGLQFLFEYFSETQRNKGNFPGRFSGRQFSNSRSEMNVSTLELGDSALYLCASSLREEAFFGQGTRLTVV.

V is TRBV6-5 and J is TRBJ1-2; 7 nucleotides match TRBD1. The CDR3 covers 13 residues. Looked up from germline, CDR1 is MNHEY and CDR2 is SVGAGI. Trimming at V came to 4 bases and at J to 7 bases, leaving 6 bases not matched to a gene. CDR3 DNA sequence: TGTGCCAGCAGTTTGAGGACAGGCACTGGCTACACCTTC. It yields the protein CASSLRTGTGYTF.

This clonotype has only one observation. This chain joins TRBV9 and TRBJ1-1; D not resolved. Germline V lookup: CDR1 SGDLS, CDR2 YYNGEE. The V gene lost 0 bases and the J gene lost 6 bases, with 6 bases spanning the gap. The CDR3 is made up of 12 amino acids. CDR3 nucleotide sequence: TGTGCCAGCAGCGTAGAGGGAGCTGAAGCTTTCTTT. Amino acids: CASSVEGAEAFF.

The rearrangement links TRBV10-3 to TRBJ2-7; 7 positions match TRBD1. CDR1 and CDR2 from the germline V gene are ENHRY and SYGVKD. This CDR3 contains 16 residues. The J segment lost 5 bases and the V segment lost 2 bases, leaving 12 bases of the junction unmatched. DNA of the CDR3: TGTGCCATCAGTGAGGCAAGCGGCAGGGGGAAGGACGAGCAGTACTTC. The encoded protein is CAISEASGRGKDEQYF.

The chain recombines TRBV29-1 with TRBJ2-7, with 7 bases identical to TRBD1. In germline, CDR1 is SQVTM, CDR2 ANQGSEA. This CDR3 is built from 12 residues. With 5 bases clipped from V and 5 bases from J, the junction kept 6 bases outside the gene matches. CDR3 nucleotides: TGCAGCGTTTCCAGGGGGTTCAACGAGCAGTACTTC. The encoded protein is CSVSRGFNEQYF.

J is TRBJ1-2 and V is TRBV7-3; possible D gene TRBD1, 5 bases. CDR1 SGHTA and CDR2 FQGTGA come from the germline V gene. Trimming left V 5 bases short and J 4 bases short, with 14 bases between. This CDR3 has 14 residues. CDR3 sequence (DNA): TGTGCCAGCAGCCCGGGGGACCGAGCCTATGGCTACACCTTC. Translated, it gives CASSPGDRAYGYTF.

The chain combines TRBV7-9 with TRBJ1-1; the D gene is possibly TRBD1 (5 bases). Looked up from germline, CDR1 is SEHNR and CDR2 is FQNEAQ (reference sequence). CDR3 length: 13 residues. V was shortened by 3 bases and J by 5 bases, with 10 bases between the two germline ends. The CDR3 bases are TGTGCCAGCAGCTTTTTGGGGGGAACTGAAGCTTTCTTT. The encoded protein is CASSFLGGTEAFF. The whole variable domain, filled in from reference TRBV7-9 and TRBJ1-1, reads DTGVSQNPRHKITKRGQNVTFRCDPISEHNRLYWYRQTLGQGPEFLTYFQNEAQLEKSRLLSDRFSAERPKGSFSTLEIQRTEQGDSAMYLCASSFLGGTEAFFGQGTRLTVV.

The chain joins TRBV9 to TRBJ1-1; the match to TRBD1 covers 9 bases. The CDR3 covers 13 residues. Trimming cost V 4 bases and J 7 bases; bases outside gene matches: 5. Germline assignment: CDR1 SGDLS and CDR2 YYNGEE. The CDR3, as DNA: TGTGCCAGCAGCTGGACAGGGGACGGTGAAGCTTTCTTT. This encodes CASSWTGDGEAFF.

The chain carries TRBV5-1 and TRBJ2-5; 12 positions agree with TRBD2. The CDR3 loop spans 16 amino acids. Germline CDR1 and CDR2: SGHRS and YFSETQ. With V trimmed by 0 bases and J by 0 bases, 0 bases remained unmatched. The CDR3 DNA is TGCGCCAGCAGCTTGGGGACTAGCGGGAACCAAGAGACCCAGTACTTC. The encoded protein is CASSLGTSGNQETQYF.

This rearrangement joins TRBV24-1 to TRBJ2-7; D is undetermined. Between the trimmed V and J ends, which lost 2 bases and 7 bases, there was a span of 8 bases. This CDR3 spans 12 amino acids. Germline CDR1 KGHDR, CDR2 SFDVKD. The CDR3 DNA follows: TGTGCCACCAGTGATTCCCGTGGTGAGCAGTACTTC. Translation gives CATSDSRGEQYF.

The chain recombines TRBV20-1 with TRBJ1-4; D gene ambiguous. CDR1 and CDR2 from the germline V gene are DFQATT and SNEGSKA (reference sequence). V was trimmed by 5 bases and J by 5 bases, leaving 12 bases between them. The CDR3 consists of 13 residues. CDR3 DNA sequence: TGCAGTGCTCGGTCGGGGTTAAATGAAAAACTGTTTTTT. Translated, it gives CSARSGLNEKLFF.

This chain joins TRBV5-1 and TRBJ2-6; the match to TRBD2 covers 8 bases. The CDR3 covers 17 residues. Germline V gives CDR1 SGHRS, CDR2 YFSETQ. Trimming cost V 1 base and J 2 bases; bases outside gene matches: 5. DNA of the CDR3: TGCGCCAGCAGCTTGTACCGCGGGAGGCCTGGGGCCAACGTCCTGACTTTC. Translation gives CASSLYRGRPGANVLTF.

The chain links TRBV20-1 to TRBJ2-3; TRBD2 agrees at 7 bases. Germline loops: CDR1 DFQATT, CDR2 SNEGSKA (reference sequence). V dropped 1 base and J dropped 0; count of bases not matched to a gene: 10. The CDR3 extends over 17 amino acids. The CDR3 DNA reads as TGCAGTGCTAGAGGGGTCGGGGGGTGGAGTAGCACAGATACGCAGTATTTT. Encoded protein: CSARGVGGWSSTDTQYF.

V is TRBV27 and J is TRBJ1-1, with 10 bases fitting TRBD1. Germline CDR1 MNHEY, CDR2 SMNVEV (reference sequence). There are 16 residues in the CDR3. V lost 6 bases and J lost 5; bases outside the gene matches: 12. The chain's CDR3 is CASSRLSGTGVTEAFF. The CDR3 nucleotides are TGTGCCAGCAGCCGGCTCTCTGGGACAGGGGTGACTGAAGCTTTCTTT.

J is TRBJ1-5 and V is TRBV20-1, with 9 bases that match TRBD1. CDR3 length: 13 residues. J was trimmed by 5 bases and V by 4 bases; bases with no gene match: 3. The germline V gene has CDR1 DFQATT and CDR2 SNEGSKA (reference sequence). CDR3 bases: TGCAGTGCTAACCGGGACAGGGATCAGCCCCAGCATTTT. It yields the protein CSANRDRDQPQHF.

The chain combines TRBV24-1 with TRBJ2-6; no clear D gene. Germline CDR1 is KGHDR and CDR2 is SFDVKD. The V end lost 9 bases, the J end lost 1 base, and 9 bases lay between the germline ends. There are 14 residues in the CDR3. CDR3 amino acids: CATEDRSGANVLTF. In nucleotides, the CDR3 is TGTGCCACCGAGGACCGTTCTGGGGCCAACGTCCTGACTTTC.

In this sample, this clonotype turned up once. This chain joins TRBV20-1 and TRBJ1-1, with 9 bases identical to TRBD1. The germline CDR1 and CDR2 sequences are DFQATT and SNEGSKA (reference sequence). The V gene end was trimmed by 6 bases and the J gene end by 4 bases; junction bases not matched to a gene: 6. The CDR3 extends over 13 amino acids. The CDR3 nucleotides are TGCAGTGCCCGACAGGGGGGGGTCACTGAAGCTTTCTTT. It codes for CSARQGGVTEAFF.